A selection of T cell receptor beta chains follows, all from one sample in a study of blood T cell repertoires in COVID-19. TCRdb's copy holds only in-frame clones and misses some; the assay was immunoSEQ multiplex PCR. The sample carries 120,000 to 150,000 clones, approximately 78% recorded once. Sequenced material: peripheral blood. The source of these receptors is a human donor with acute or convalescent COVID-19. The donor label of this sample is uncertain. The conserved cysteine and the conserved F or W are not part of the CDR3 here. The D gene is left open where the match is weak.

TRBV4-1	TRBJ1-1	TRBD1	ASSQLSGGRSEAF
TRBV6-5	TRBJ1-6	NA	ASSYSRQSPLH
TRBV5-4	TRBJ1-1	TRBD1	ASSREGGYEAF
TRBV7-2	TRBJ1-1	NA	ASSLSADNTEAF
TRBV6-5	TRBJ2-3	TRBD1	ASSPGQGTDTQY
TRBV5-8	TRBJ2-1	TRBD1	ASSLRGQGDNEQF
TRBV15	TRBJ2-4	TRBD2	ATSRVQGGGNIQY
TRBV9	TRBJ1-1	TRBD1	ASSVGQANTEAF
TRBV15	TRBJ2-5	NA	ATSRDPSGLETQY
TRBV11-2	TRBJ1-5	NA	ASSPNRDSNQPQH
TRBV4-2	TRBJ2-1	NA	ASSQGGRGSYNEQF
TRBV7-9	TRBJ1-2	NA	ASSSQIANYGYT
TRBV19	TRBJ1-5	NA	ASRRTGSQPQH
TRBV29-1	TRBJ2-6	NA	SAVIQGRLNSGANVLT
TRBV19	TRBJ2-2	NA	ASSMNPTASGELF
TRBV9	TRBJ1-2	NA	ASTLDGRGGYT
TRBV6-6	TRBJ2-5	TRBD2	ASEQGGETQY
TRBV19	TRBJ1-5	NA	ASSIGWGNNQPQH
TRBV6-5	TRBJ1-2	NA	ASEGTTANYGYT
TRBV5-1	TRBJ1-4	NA	ASSDSLATNEKLF
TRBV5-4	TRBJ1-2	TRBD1	ASSFPGQIYGYT
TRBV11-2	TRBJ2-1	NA	ASSRQAVLFHNEQF
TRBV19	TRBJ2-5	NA	AGHRGGPPKKTQY
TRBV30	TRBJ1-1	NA	AWSVGDRNTEAF
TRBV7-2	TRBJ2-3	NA	ASSPVGTQY
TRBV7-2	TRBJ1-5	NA	ASSATASNQPQH
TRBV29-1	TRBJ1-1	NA	SVDPGFMNTEAF
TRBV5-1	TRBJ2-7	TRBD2	ASSLSGGAGYEQY
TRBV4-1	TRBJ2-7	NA	ASSFNTQGYEQY
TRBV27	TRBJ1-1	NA	ASSLRGQSNTEAF
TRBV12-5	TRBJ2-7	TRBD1	ASGLDTGTAIEQY
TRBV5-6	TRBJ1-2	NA	ASSLGQRYYGYT
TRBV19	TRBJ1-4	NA	ASSKRQDNEKLF
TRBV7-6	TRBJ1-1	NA	ASSRHQRGSEAF
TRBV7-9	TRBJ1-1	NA	ASSLEGQVSTEAF
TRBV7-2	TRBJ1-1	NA	ASSLMRNTEAF
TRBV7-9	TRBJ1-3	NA	ASSAGGTGGTIY